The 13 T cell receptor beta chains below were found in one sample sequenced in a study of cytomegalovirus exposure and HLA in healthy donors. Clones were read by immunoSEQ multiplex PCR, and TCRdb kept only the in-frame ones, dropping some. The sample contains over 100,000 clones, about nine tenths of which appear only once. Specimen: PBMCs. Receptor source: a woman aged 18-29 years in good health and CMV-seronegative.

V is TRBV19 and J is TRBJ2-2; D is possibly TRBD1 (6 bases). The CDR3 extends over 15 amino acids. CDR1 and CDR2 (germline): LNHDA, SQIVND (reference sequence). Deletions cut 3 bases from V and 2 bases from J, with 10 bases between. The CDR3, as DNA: TGTGCCAGTAGTATCACAGGGATTAACACCGGGGAGCTGTTTTTT. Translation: CASSITGINTGELFF. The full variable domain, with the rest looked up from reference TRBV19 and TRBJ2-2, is DGGITQSPKYLFRKEGQNVTLSCEQNLNHDAMYWYRQDPGQGLRLIYYSQIVNDFQKGDIAEGYSVSREKKESFPLTVTSAQKNPTAFYLCASSITGINTGELFFGEGSRLTVL.

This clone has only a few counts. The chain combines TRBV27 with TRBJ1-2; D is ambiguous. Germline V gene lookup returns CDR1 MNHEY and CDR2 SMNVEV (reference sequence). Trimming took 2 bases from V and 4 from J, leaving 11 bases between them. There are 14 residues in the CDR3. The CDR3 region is CASSLEPTIYGYTF. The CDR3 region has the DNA TGTGCCAGCAGTTTAGAGCCAACCATCTATGGCTACACCTTC.

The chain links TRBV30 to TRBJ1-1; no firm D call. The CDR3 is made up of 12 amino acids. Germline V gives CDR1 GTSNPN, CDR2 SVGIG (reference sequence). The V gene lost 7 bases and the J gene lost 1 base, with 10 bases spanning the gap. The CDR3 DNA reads TGTGCCTCATTGAGACAGAACACTGAAGCTTTCTTT. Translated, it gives CASLRQNTEAFF. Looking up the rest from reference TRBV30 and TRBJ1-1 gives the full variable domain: SQTIHQWPATLVQPVGSPLSLECTVEGTSNPNLYWYRQAAGRGLQLLFYSVGIGQISSEVPQNLSASRPQDRQFILSSKKLLLSDSGFYLCASLRQNTEAFFGQGTRLTVV.

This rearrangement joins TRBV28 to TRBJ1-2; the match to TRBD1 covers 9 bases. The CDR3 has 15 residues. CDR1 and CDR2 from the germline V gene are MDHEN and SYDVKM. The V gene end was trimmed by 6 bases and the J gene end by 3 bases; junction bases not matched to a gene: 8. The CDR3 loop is CASSLRTGVDYGYTF. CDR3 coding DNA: TGTGCCAGCAGCCTCCGGACAGGGGTGGACTATGGCTACACCTTC.

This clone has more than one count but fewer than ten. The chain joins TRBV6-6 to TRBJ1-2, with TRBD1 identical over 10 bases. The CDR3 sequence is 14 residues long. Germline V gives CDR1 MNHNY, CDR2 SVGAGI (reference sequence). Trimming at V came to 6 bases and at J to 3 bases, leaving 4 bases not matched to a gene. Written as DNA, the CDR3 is TGTGCCAGCAGCCGACAGGGGGCGGACTATGGCTACACCTTC. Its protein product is CASSRQGADYGYTF.

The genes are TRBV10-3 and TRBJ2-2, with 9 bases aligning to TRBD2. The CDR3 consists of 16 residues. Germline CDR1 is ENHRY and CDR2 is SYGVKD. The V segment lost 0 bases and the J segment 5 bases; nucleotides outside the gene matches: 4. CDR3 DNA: TGTGCCATCAGTGAGTCGTTAGCGGGAGTGACCGGGGAGCTGTTTTTT. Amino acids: CAISESLAGVTGELFF.

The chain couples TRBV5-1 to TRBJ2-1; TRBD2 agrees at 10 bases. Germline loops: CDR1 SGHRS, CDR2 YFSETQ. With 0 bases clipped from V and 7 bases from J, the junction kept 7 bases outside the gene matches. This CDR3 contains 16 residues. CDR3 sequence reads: CASSLAPSGSVNEQFF. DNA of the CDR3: TGCGCCAGCAGCTTGGCCCCTAGCGGGAGTGTTAATGAGCAGTTCTTC.

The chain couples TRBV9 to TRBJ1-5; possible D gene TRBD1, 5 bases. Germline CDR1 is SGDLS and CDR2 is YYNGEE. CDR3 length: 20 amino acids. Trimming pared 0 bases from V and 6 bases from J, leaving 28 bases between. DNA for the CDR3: TGTGCCAGCAGCGTAGTGACAGAAAGCACAGGACCAAGGGGATTTCAGCCCCAGCATTTT. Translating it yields CASSVVTESTGPRGFQPQHF.

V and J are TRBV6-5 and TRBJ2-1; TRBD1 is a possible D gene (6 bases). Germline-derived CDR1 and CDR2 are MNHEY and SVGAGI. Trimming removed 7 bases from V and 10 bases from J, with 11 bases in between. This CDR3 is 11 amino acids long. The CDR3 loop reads CASNQGTEQFF. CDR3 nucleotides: TGTGCCAGCAATCAGGGGACAGAGCAGTTCTTC.

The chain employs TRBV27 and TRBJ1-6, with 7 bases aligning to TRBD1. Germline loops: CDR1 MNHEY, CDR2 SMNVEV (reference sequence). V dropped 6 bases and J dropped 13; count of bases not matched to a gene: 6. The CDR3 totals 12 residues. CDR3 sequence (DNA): TGTGCCAGCAGCCTTGGGACAGCTCCCCTCCACTTT. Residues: CASSLGTAPLHF.

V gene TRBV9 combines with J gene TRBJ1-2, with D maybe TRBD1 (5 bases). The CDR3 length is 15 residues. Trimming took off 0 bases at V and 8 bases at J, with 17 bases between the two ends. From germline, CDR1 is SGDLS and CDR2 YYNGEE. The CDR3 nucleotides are TGTGCCAGCAGCGTAGGGGGCGTACCCATGGGCGGCTACACCTTC. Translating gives CASSVGGVPMGGYTF.

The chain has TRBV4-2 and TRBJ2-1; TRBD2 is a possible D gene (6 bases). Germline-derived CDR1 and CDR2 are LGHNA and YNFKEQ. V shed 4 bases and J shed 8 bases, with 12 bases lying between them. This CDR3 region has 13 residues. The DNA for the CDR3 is TGTGCCAGCAGCCGTGGTCCGGGGGATGAGCAGTTCTTC. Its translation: CASSRGPGDEQFF.

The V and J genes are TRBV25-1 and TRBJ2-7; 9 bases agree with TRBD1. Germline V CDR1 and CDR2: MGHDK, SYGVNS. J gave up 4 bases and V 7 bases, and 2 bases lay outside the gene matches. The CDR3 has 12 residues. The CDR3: CASTDRGYEQYF. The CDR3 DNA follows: TGTGCCAGCACGGACAGGGGTTACGAGCAGTACTTC.